The clone carrying this T cell receptor (beta chain) has only one observation. Libraries were prepared by immunoSEQ multiplex PCR; TCRdb keeps only in-frame clonotypes and omits some of them. This table has 550,000 to 600,000 clones, just over 75% appearing once. The data belong to a study of shared clonotypes between healthy human individuals. The V segment lost 6 bases and the J segment 5 bases; nucleotides outside the gene matches: 4. CDR1 and CDR2 (germline): MDHEN, SYDVKM. The CDR3 contains 14 residues. The V call is TRBV28, the J call TRBJ2-1; 10 bases are shared with TRBD2. The source material was PBMCs. This receptor was identified in a woman aged 40-49 years in good health. Some clones in this sample may be carry-over from other donors' samples. Here the CDR3 reads CASRTSGDHNEQFF. The CDR3 DNA is TGTGCCAGCAGAACTAGCGGGGACCACAATGAGCAGTTCTTC.